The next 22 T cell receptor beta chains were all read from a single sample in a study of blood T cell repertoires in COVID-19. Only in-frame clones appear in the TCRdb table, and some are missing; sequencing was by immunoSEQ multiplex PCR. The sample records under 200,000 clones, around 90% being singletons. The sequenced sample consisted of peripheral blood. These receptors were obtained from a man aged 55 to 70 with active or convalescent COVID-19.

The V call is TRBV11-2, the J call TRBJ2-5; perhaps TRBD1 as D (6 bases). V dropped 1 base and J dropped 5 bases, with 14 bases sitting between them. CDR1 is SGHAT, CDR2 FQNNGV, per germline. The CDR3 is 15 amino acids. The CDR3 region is CASSLGNRAGETQYF. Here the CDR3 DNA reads TGTGCCAGCAGCTTAGGGAACAGGGCTGGGGAGACCCAGTACTTC.

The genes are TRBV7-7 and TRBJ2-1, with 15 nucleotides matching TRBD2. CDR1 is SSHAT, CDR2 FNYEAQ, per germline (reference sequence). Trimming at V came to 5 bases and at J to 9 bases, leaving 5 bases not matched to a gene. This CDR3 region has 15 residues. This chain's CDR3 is CASSPGLAGGSEQFF. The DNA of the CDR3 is TGTGCCAGCAGCCCGGGACTAGCGGGGGGAAGTGAGCAGTTCTTC.

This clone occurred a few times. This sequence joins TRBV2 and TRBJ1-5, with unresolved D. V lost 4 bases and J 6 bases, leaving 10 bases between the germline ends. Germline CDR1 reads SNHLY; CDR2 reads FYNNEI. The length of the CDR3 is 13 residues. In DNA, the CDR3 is TGTGCCAGCAGTGCAGAAGGAGGTCAGCCCCAGCATTTT. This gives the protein CASSAEGGQPQHF.

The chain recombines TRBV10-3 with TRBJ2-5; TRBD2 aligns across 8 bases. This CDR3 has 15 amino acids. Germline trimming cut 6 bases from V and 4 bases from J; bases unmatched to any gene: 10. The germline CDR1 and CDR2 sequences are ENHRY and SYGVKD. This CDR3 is CAIRGGLELGETQYF. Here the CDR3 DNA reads TGTGCCATCAGGGGGGGACTAGAACTGGGAGAGACCCAGTACTTC.

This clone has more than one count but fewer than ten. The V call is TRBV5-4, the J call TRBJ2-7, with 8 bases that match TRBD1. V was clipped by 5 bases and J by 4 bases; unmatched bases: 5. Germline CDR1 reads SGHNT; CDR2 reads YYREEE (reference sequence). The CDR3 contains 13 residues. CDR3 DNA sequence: TGTGCCAGCAGTATGGACAGGGAATACGAGCAGTACTTC. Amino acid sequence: CASSMDREYEQYF.

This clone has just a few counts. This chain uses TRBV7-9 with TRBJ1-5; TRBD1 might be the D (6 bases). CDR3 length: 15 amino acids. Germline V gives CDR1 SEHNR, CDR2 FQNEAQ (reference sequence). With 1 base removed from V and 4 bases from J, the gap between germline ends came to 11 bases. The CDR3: CASSLGGGINQPQHF. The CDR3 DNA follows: TGTGCCAGCAGCTTAGGAGGGGGAATAAATCAGCCCCAGCATTTT.

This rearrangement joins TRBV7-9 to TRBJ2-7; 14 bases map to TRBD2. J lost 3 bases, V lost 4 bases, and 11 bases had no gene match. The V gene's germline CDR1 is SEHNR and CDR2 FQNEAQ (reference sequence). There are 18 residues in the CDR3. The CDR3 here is CASSSTGTSGGNIYEQYF. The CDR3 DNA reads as TGTGCCAGCAGCTCAACCGGGACTAGCGGGGGAAATATCTACGAGCAGTACTTC.

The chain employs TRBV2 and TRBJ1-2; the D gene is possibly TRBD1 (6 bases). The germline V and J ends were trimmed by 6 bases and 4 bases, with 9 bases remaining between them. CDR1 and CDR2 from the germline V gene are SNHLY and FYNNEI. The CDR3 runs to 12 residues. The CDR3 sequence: CASRQGTYGYTF. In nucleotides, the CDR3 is TGTGCCAGCAGGCAGGGGACCTATGGCTACACCTTC. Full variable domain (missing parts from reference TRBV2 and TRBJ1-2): EPEVTQTPSHQVTQMGQEVILRCVPISNHLYFYWYRQILGQKVEFLVSFYNNEISEKSEIFDDQFSVERPDGSNFTLKIRSTKLEDSAMYFCASRQGTYGYTFGSGTRLTVV.

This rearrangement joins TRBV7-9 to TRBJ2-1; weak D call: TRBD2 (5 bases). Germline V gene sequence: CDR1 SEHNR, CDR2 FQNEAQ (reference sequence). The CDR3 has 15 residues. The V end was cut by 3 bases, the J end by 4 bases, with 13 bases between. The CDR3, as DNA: TGTGCCAGCAGCTTTGGCAGCGGACCTTACAATGAGCAGTTCTTC. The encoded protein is CASSFGSGPYNEQFF.

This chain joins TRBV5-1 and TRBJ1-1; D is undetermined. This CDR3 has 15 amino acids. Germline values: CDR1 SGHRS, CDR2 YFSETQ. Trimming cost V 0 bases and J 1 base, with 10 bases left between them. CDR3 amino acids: CASSLDPGSNTEAFF. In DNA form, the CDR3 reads TGCGCCAGCAGCTTGGACCCAGGTTCGAACACTGAAGCTTTCTTT.

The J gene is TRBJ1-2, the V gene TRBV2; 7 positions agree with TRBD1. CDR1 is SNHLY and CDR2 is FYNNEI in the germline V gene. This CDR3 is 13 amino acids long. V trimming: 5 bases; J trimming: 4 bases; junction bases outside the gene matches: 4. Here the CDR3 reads CASSRDSFYGYTF. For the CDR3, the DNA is TGTGCCAGCAGTCGGGACAGCTTCTATGGCTACACCTTC.

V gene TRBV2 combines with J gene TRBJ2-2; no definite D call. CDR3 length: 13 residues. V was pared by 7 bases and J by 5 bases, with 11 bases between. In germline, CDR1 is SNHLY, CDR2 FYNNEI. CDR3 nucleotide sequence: TGTGCCAGCAAACTTGGTTGGACCGGGGAGCTGTTTTTT. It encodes CASKLGWTGELFF.

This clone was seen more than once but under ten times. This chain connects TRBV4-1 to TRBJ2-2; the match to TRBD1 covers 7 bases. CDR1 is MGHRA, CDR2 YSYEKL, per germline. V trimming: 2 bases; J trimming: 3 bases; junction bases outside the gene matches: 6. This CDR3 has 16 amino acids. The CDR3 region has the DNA TGCGCCAGCAGCCAATACAGGGGTTATGACACCGGGGAGCTGTTTTTT. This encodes CASSQYRGYDTGELFF.

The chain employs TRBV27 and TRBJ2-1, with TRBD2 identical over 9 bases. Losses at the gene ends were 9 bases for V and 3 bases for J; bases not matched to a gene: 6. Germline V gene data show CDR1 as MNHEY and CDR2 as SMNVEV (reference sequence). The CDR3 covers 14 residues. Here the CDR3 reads CARYTRGGYNEQFF. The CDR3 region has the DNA TGTGCCAGGTACACGCGGGGGGGCTACAATGAGCAGTTCTTC.

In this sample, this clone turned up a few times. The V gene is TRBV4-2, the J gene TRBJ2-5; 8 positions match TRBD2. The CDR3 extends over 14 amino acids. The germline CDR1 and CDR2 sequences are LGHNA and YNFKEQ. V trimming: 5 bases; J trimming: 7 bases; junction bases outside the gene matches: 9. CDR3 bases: TGTGCCAGCAGCTCACCAGCGGGGGCTGGGACCCAGTACTTC. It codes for CASSSPAGAGTQYF.

The CDR3 here is CASSLRAGGNSYNEQFF. In DNA, the CDR3 is TGTGCCAGCAGCTTACGCGCGGGGGGGAACTCCTACAATGAGCAGTTCTTC. The rearrangement uses TRBV11-2 and TRBJ2-1; 9 bases line up with TRBD2. V lost 2 bases and J lost 0; bases outside the gene matches: 5. Germline V CDR1 and CDR2: SGHAT, FQNNGV. The CDR3 runs 17 residues.

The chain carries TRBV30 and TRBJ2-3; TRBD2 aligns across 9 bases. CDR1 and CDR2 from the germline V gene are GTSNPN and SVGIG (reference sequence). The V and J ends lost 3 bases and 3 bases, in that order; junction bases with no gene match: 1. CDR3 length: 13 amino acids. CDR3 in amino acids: CAWRREGTDTQYF. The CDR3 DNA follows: TGTGCCTGGAGGCGGGAGGGGACAGATACGCAGTATTTT.

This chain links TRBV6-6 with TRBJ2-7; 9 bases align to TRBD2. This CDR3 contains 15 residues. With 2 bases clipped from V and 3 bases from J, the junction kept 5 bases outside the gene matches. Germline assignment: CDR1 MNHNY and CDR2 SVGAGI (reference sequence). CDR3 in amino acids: CASSYGSGGNYEQYF. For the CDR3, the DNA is TGTGCCAGCAGTTACGGTAGCGGGGGAAACTACGAGCAGTACTTC.

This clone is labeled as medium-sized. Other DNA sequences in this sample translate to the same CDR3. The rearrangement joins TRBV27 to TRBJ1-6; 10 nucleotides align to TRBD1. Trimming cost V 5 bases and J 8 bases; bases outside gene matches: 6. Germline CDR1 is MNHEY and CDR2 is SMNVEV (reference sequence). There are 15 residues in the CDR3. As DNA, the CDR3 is TGTGCCAGCAGTCCCTGGGACAGGGGAGATTCACCCCTCCACTTT. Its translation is CASSPWDRGDSPLHF.

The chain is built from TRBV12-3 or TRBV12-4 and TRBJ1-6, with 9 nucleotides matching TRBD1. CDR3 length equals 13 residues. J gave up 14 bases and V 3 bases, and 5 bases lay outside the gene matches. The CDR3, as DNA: TGTGCCAGCAGTTTCGGACAGGGGTCCACCCTCCACTTT. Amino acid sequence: CASSFGQGSTLHF.

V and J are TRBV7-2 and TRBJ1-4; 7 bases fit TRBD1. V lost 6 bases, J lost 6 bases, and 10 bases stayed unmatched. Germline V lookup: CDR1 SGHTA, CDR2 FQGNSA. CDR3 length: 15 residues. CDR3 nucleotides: TGTGCCAGCAGTTTTCGAACAGGGGATTATGAAAAACTGTTTTTT. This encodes CASSFRTGDYEKLFF.

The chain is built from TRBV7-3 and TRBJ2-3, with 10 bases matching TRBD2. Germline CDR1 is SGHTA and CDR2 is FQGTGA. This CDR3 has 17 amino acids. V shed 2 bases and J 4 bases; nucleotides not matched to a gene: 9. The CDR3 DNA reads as TGTGCCAGCAGCTTAGCCAGCGGGGGGGCCTTCTCAGATACGCAGTATTTT. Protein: CASSLASGGAFSDTQYF.